This T cell receptor beta chain appears in the sequencing data of a study of CD4+ T cells in melanoma. Clones were sequenced by immunoSEQ multiplex PCR, and TCRdb holds only the in-frame ones, with some missing. Of 18,000 or so clones listed, roughly 80% are singletons. Germline lookup yields CDR1 MNHNY and CDR2 SVGAGI (reference sequence). The CDR3 sequence is 13 residues long. J lost 6 bases, V lost 5 bases, and 7 bases had no gene match. The sample taken for sequencing was cells from a culture (not recorded whether cultured in vitro). The sequence was collected from a human donor with melanoma. The chain uses TRBV6-6 and TRBJ2-7; 7 nucleotides align to TRBD1. This chain's CDR3 is CASSLHHRGEQYF. The CDR3 bases are TGTGCCAGCAGTCTCCACCACAGGGGCGAGCAGTACTTC.